This T cell receptor beta chain was sequenced for a study of blood T cell repertoires in COVID-19. About the research overall: Acute-phase and convalescent COVID-19 samples originated in the United States, Italy and Spain. Nucleic acid was either cDNA or gDNA, and it came from T cells, B-cell-depleted T cells, or PBMCs.

Authors' methods: Amplification of reference gene primers provided the estimated nucleated cell counts. Produced via immunoSEQ multiplex PCR; TCRdb's table is partial and in-frame only. V, J and clone size are taken as reported in that table, and D and trimming were inferred from the DNA itself. Counted here are around 190,000 clones, approximately 80% occurring once; the ten biggest clones make up under 15%. The CDR3 is made up of 14 amino acids. V shed 6 bases, J shed 4 bases, and the junction held 4 bases outside the gene matches. Per germline, CDR1 LGHDT and CDR2 YNNKEL (reference sequence). The gene calls are TRBV3-1 (or the pseudogene TRBV3-2) and TRBJ1-4, with 8 bases fitting TRBD1. The sample comprised peripheral blood. The clonotype was recovered from a human donor in a cohort sampled during active COVID-19. CDR3 loop: CASSSTGVNEKLFF. The CDR3, as DNA: TGTGCCAGCAGTTCGACAGGGGTTAATGAAAAACTGTTTTTT.